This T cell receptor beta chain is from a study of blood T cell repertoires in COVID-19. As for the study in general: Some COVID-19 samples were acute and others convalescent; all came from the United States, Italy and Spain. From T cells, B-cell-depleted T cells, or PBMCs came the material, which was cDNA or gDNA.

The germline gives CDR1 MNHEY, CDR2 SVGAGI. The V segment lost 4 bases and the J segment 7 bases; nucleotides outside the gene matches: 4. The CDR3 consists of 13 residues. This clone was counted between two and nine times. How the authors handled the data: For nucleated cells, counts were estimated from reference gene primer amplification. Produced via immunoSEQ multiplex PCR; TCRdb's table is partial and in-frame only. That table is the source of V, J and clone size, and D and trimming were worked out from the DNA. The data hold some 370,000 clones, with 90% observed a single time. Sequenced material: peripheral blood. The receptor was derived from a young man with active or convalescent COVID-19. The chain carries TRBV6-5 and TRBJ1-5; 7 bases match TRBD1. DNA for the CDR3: TGTGCCAGCAGTTTCGGGACAGCGCAGCCCCAGCATTTT. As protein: CASSFGTAQPQHF.